A single sample gave rise to the 8 T cell receptor beta chains below, sequenced in a study of monozygotic twins with inflammatory bowel disease. TCRdb re-called the 5' RACE reads; one entry per CDR3 protein, DNA not given. In all, the sample yields around 100,000 distinct CDR3 sequences. Material for sequencing was blood. The receptors were gathered from a human donor with ulcerative colitis or Crohn's disease, or a healthy co-twin of an affected twin (not recorded which).

This chain connects TRBV3-1 to TRBJ1-5. This CDR3 has 13 residues. Looked up from germline, CDR1 is LGHDT and CDR2 is YNNKEL (reference sequence). CDR3 loop: CASSQLGNQPQHF.

The chain recombines TRBV5-1 with TRBJ2-2. The CDR3 is made up of 13 amino acids. Germline CDR1 and CDR2: SGHRS and YFSETQ. CDR3 residues: CASSLQHTGELFF.

The chain links TRBV12-3 or TRBV12-4 to TRBJ2-5; TCRdb designates TRBD1, a call that cannot be tested without DNA. The CDR3 runs 13 residues. CDR3 sequence reads: CASQTGGEETQYF.

The J gene is TRBJ2-1, the V gene TRBV6-6; the D call of TRBD2 rests on TCRdb alone, since no DNA is present to check it. Germline CDR1 and CDR2: MNHNY and SVGAGI (reference sequence). The length of the CDR3 is 14 residues. CDR3 region: CASMSPGAHNEQFF.

V gene TRBV25-1 combines with J gene TRBJ2-5; there is no DNA to check the TCRdb D call of TRBD1. Germline V CDR1 and CDR2: MGHDK, SYGVNS. The CDR3 sequence is 14 residues long. CDR3: CATIQTGMGETQYF.

The gene calls are TRBV5-6 and TRBJ1-5; with no DNA, the TCRdb D assignment of TRBD1 cannot be verified. The CDR3 consists of 17 residues. Per the germline V gene, CDR1 is SGHDT and CDR2 is YYEEEE. The CDR3 is CASSLISRGRRDQPQHF. Looking up the rest from reference TRBV5-6 and TRBJ1-5 gives the full variable domain: DAGVTQSPTHLIKTRGQQVTLRCSPKSGHDTVSWYQQALGQGPQFIFQYYEEEERQRGNFPDRFSGHQFPNYSSELNVNALLLGDSALYLCASSLISRGRRDQPQHFGDGTRLSIL.

The chain uses TRBV7-2 and TRBJ1-2; the D call of TRBD1 rests on TCRdb alone, since no DNA is present to check it. CDR1 and CDR2 from the germline V gene are SGHTA and FQGNSA. This CDR3 has 13 residues. CDR3 loop: CASTNKPGFGYTF.

The chain joins TRBV28 to TRBJ1-1; TCRdb's D call, TRBD1, is unchecked because there is no DNA. Per germline, CDR1 MDHEN and CDR2 SYDVKM. The CDR3 is 19 residues long. The CDR3 reads CASSWRRWKQGTQNTEAFF.